This T cell receptor (beta chain) was captured in a study of T cell responses to AZD1222 COVID-19 vaccine. Broader study findings: Baseline serology detected seropositivity in only a handful of AZD1222 recipients.

The table came from immunoSEQ multiplex PCR; TCRdb's copy has only in-frame clones and leaves some out. The data show roughly 150,000 clones, with about 92% seen just once and approximately 5.9% held by the top ten. Worth noting for this clone: Its specificity is not known.

The input for sequencing was peripheral blood, taken 28 days after the second AZD1222 dose. This clonotype was sampled from an adult who received the AZD1222 COVID-19 vaccine.

The CDR3 coding sequence is TGCAGCGTTGTTGCAGGAGGGAATCAGCCCCAGCATTTT. This translates into CSVVAGGNQPQHF. The rearrangement joins TRBV29-1 to TRBJ1-5; D unclear. V dropped 4 bases and J dropped 4 bases, with 11 bases sitting between them. CDR3 length: 13 amino acids. The germline V gene encodes CDR1 SQVTM and CDR2 ANQGSEA.